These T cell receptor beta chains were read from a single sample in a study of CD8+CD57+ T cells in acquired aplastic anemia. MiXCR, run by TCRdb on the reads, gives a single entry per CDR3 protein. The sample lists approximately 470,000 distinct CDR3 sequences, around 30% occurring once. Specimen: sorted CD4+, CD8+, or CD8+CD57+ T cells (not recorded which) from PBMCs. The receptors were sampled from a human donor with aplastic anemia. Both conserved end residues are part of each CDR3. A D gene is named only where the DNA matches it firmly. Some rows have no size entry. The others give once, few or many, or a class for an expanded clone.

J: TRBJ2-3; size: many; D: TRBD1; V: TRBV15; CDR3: CATSFRDRLTDTQYF; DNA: TGTGCCACCAGCTTCCGGGACAGGCTCACAGATACGCAGTATTTT
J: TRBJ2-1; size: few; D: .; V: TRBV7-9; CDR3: CASSLEGDPFSYNEQFF; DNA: TGTGCCAGCAGCTTAGAGGGTGACCCCTTCTCCTACAATGAGCAGTTCTTC
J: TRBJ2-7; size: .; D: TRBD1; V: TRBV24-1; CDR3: CASSRLGTGSYEQYF; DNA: TGTGCCAGCTCACGCCTTGGGACAGGAAGCTACGAGCAGTACTTC
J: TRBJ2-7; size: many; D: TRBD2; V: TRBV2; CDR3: CASSDNAGGTYEQYF; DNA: TGTGCCAGCAGTGATAACGCGGGAGGGACCTACGAGCAGTACTTC
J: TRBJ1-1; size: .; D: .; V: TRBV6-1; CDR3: CASSSQTAHAFF; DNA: TGTGCCAGCAGCTCTCAGACCGCTCACGCTTTCTTT
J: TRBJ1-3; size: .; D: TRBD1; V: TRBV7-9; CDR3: CASSLATGYRNTIYF; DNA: TGTGCCAGCAGCTTAGCGACAGGGTATAGAAACACCATATATTTT
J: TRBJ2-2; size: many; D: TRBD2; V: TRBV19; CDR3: CASKPGSGSGELFF; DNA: TGTGCCAGTAAACCGGGTAGCGGGAGCGGGGAGCTGTTTTTT
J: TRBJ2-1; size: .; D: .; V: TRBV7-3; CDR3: CASSQELGLSYNEQFF; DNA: TGTGCCAGCAGCCAAGAGCTCGGGTTATCCTACAATGAGCAGTTCTTC
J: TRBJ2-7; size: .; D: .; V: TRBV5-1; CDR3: CASRPPTGEVYEQYF; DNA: TGCGCCAGCAGACCTCCTACAGGGGAGGTCTACGAGCAGTACTTC
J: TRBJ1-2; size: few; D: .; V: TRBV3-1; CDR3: CASSQDGVVDNYGYTF; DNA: TGTGCCAGCAGCCAAGATGGGGTAGTAGATAACTATGGCTACACCTTC
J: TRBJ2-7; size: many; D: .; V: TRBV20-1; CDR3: CSAGDSYEQYF; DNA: TGCAGTGCTGGAGACAGCTACGAGCAGTACTTC
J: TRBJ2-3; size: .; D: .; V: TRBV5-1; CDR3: CASSLGGYSTDTQYF; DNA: TGCGCCAGCAGCTTGGGGGGCTATAGCACAGATACGCAGTATTTT
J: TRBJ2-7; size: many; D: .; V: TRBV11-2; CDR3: CASSRGVLEQYF; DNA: TGTGCCAGCAGCCGTGGCGTTCTCGAGCAGTACTTC
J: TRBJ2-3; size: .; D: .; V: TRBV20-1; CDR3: CSARDPWAGGTDTQYF; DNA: TGCAGTGCTAGAGATCCTTGGGCAGGGGGCACAGATACGCAGTATTTT
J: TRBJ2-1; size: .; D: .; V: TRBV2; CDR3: CASSPGMGTDYNEQFF; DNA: TGTGCCAGCAGCCCTGGGATGGGGACGGACTACAATGAGCAGTTCTTC
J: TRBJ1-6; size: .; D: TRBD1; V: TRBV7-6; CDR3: CASSLSRRDRLRNLGPPLHF; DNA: TGTGCCAGCAGCTTATCCCGCCGGGACAGGTTAAGGAATTTGGGTCCACCCCTCCACTTT
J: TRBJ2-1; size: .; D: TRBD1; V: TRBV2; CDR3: CASSGQGALNEQFF; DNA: TGTGCCAGCAGCGGACAGGGGGCTCTTAATGAGCAGTTCTTC
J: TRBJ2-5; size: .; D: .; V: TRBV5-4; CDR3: CASSFKIGQEETQYF; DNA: TGTGCCAGCAGCTTTAAAATAGGGCAGGAAGAGACCCAGTACTTC
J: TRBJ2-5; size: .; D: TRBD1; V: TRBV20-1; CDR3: CSAWTGGAGETQYF; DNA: TGCAGTGCCTGGACAGGGGGCGCGGGGGAGACCCAGTACTTC
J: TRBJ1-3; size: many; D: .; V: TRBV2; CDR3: CASSEEGSGNTIYF; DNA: TGTGCCAGCAGTGAAGAGGGTTCTGGAAACACCATATATTTT
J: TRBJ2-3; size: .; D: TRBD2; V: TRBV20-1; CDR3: CSARDLREGRTDTQYF; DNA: TGCAGTGCTAGAGATTTACGGGAGGGCCGGACAGATACGCAGTATTTT
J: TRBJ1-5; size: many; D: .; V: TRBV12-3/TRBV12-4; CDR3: CASSRTGDSNQPQHF; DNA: TGTGCCAGCAGTCGGACGGGGGATAGCAATCAGCCCCAGCATTTT
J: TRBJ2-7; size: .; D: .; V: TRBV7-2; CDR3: CASSLIIYEQYF; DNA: TGTGCCAGCAGTTTAATCATCTACGAGCAGTACTTC
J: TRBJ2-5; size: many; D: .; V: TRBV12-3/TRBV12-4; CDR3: CASNQGETQYF; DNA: TGTGCCAGCAACCAAGGAGAGACCCAGTACTTC
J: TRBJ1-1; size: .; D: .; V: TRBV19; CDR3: CASRSSMNTEAFF; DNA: TGTGCCAGTAGGTCCTCGATGAACACTGAAGCTTTCTTT
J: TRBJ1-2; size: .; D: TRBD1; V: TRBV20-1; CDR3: CSARVDRDNYGYTF; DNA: TGCAGTGCTAGAGTCGACAGGGATAACTATGGCTACACCTTC
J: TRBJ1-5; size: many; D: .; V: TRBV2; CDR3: CASSAGLNSQPQHF; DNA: TGTGCCAGCAGTGCAGGATTAAACAGCCAGCCCCAGCATTTT
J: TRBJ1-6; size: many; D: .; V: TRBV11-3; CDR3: CASRLQEGPLHF; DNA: TGTGCCAGCCGTTTACAGGAGGGCCCCCTCCACTTT
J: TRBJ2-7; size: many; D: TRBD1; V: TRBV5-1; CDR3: CARHRGRQYEQYF; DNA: TGCGCCAGACACAGGGGGAGGCAGTACGAGCAGTACTTC
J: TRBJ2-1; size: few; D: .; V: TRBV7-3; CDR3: CASSLGRGVNNEQFF; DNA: TGTGCCAGCAGCTTAGGACGCGGGGTCAACAATGAGCAGTTCTTC
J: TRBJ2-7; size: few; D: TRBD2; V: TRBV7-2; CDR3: CASSSGLADSYEQYF; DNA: TGTGCCAGCAGCTCTGGACTAGCTGATTCCTACGAGCAGTACTTC
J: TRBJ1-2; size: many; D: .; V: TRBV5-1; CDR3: CASSLTGQNYGYTF; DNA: TGCGCCAGCAGCTTAACAGGACAGAACTATGGCTACACCTTC
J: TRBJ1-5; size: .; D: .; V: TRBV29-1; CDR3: CSVGQVSNQPQHF; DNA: TGCAGCGTTGGACAGGTGAGCAATCAGCCCCAGCATTTT